This T cell receptor (beta chain) appears in the sequencing data of a study of shared clonotypes between healthy human individuals (dated by TCRdb to the early 2020s). For the wider study: The cohort comprised two women and a few men aged 18 to 49 years. For each donor, three plates each were used for CD4 naive and CD4 memory, two plates were used for CD8 naive, and one plate was used for CD8 memory. The study deeply sequenced blood TCR repertoires of about 5 healthy adults to estimate repertoire size and the extent of clonotype sharing between individuals. Libraries were prepared and TCR repertoires were sequenced by different laboratories using diverse techniques, in order to increase sequencing depth and limit assay-specific biases. Per donor, leukapheresis produced somewhere between about 0.9 and 9 billion PBMCs.

Notes on this clone: What this receptor recognizes is not known. Base qualities are not recorded, but no much larger clone differs from it by a single base.

Using the deep immunoSEQ assay, multiplex PCR amplified TCR CDR3 regions from genomic DNA. Extracted genomic DNA from each cell subset was spread evenly across all wells of several immunoSEQ 96-well plates, with each plate serving as a replicate. For sorted subsets, approximately 0.2 ug of genomic DNA, equivalent to some 33,000 T cell genomes, went into each replicate PCR. Purified libraries were measured with a Qubit 3.0 fluorometer, size-checked on a Bioanalyzer 2100, and measured again with the KAPA Library Quantification kit. Every immunoSEQ 96-well plate was sequenced on a separate single-read 150-cycle Illumina NextSeq 550 flow cell. Per the source publication's procedure: Because the immunoSEQ output included only junctional sequences and no quality scores, the filtering could not be the same as the filtering used for full-length reads. Sequences were annotated with PyIR, a Python wrapper for IgBLAST v1.9, and V/J genes and CDR3 were assigned using IMGT germline references. Reads were removed for weak V/J assignments (E-value above 1e-6), missing CDR3, stop codons, out-of-frame junctions, or ambiguous translated residues. V3J clonotypes were defined by identical inferred V gene, J gene, and CDR3 amino acid sequence. To compute the percentage overlap between repertoires, the number of shared unique clonotypes was divided by the size of the smaller repertoire. Repertoire richness was assessed with RTK rarefaction, the Chao1 estimator, and Recon v2.1 estimates of unobserved clonotypes. OLGA was used to compute generation probabilities for all TCRbeta clonotypes that the gDNA method yielded from a handful of donors. Here the immuneACCESS table is served through TCRdb, limited to in-frame sequences with V and J called. Missing clones are a known gap in these copies; in checked studies unresolved V genes cover under half, and the rest lacks a known reason. V and J calls and clone size follow that table, whereas D and trimming were derived from the DNA. Here the sample has roughly 1 million clones; more than 75% occur a single time. The top ten clonotypes cover approximately 0.56% of the sample.

Beyond this particular receptor, the publication reports: Compared with non-shared clonotypes, clonotypes shared by all four sorted-subset donors had higher generation probabilities. Larger estimated clonotype richness was generally found for naive subsets than for memory subsets. When a few donors were compared, the shared fraction of clonotypes was around 5% for naive CD4, around 3.6% for naive CD8, 2% to 2.5% for memory CD4, and approximately 0.4% for memory CD8. Incomplete sequencing was indicated by rarefaction of sorted-subset datasets, despite the large sequencing depth. Sampling was restricted to blood, and TCR repertoires in tissues likely differ from the TCR repertoires found in blood. Pairwise subsampling led to the expectation that sequencing depth would affect the degree of clonotype sharing among donors. Because the study included only a small number of donors, the genetic and exposure-history diversity represented was limited.

Donors were healthy HIV-negative adults with no recently reported acute infections or vaccinations. All donors were Caucasian adults living in Nashville, Tennessee, USA. Magnetic negative selection was used to enrich CD4+ T cells, after which naive cells were positively selected on CD45RA and the negative fraction became the memory subset. After blood collection by leukapheresis, PBMCs were isolated using Ficoll-Histopaque density gradient centrifugation and then cryopreserved in the vapor phase of liquid nitrogen. Purity and quantity of every magnetically sorted T cell population were checked by analytical flow cytometry. Genomic DNA was isolated from every sorted fraction and measured by UV absorbance on a Nanodrop 2000c. The CDR3 sequence holds 16 residues, the cysteine and phenylalanine included. The DNA shown is the 48-base CDR3, in frame from base 1. Compared with germline, V lacks 4 bases and J lacks 1 base; bases without a gene match: 6. For CDR1 and CDR2, the germline V gene lists SGHRS and YFSETQ.

Recombination joined TRBV5-1 with TRBJ2-5; 11 bases in between match TRBD1. Specimen: memory CD4+ T cells from PBMCs. In light of the paper, this sample's cell subset or site label describes: CD45RA-negative fraction. The TCR comes from a young man in good health. Some clones in this sample may be carry-over from other donors' samples. At the DNA level, the sequence is TGCGCCAGCAGCCCCGGACAGGGGGCACCCCAAGAGACCCAGTACTTC. Its translation is CASSPGQGAPQETQYF.